This TCR beta chain was observed in a study of T cells in Graves' hyperthyroidism and ophthalmopathy. Findings of the study overall: Within blood appeared most thyroid clonotypes that had expanded above 0.001.

Researchers amplified the TCR beta CDR3 regions from RNA transcripts. Primed by the HTBI set, a first-round RT-PCR was run on the TCR CDR3. TCRdb re-called the multiplex PCR reads through MiXCR, storing one row per CDR3 protein. The sample consists of some 600,000 distinct CDR3 sequences, roughly 13% of them appearing once. The V segment lost 4 bases and the J segment 0 bases; nucleotides outside the gene matches: 10. Germline CDR1 is SGHRS and CDR2 is YFSETQ. The CDR3 is 17 amino acids. Blood was obtained at the first hyperthyroidism diagnosis, which preceded any ophthalmopathy symptoms. Isolation of PBMCs was performed on 8.5 to 10 ml fresh peripheral blood. This clonotype was counted at least ten times. Antigen unknown.

Sequencing was done on a sample of blood. This receptor was obtained from a woman in her twenties or thirties with Graves' hyperthyroidism that later progressed to Graves' ophthalmopathy. This chain joins TRBV5-1 and TRBJ2-1, with 7 positions matching TRBD2. This CDR3 is CASSMNPGGSSYNEQFF. The CDR3 DNA is TGCGCCAGCAGCATGAATCCGGGAGGATCCTCCTACAATGAGCAGTTCTTC.